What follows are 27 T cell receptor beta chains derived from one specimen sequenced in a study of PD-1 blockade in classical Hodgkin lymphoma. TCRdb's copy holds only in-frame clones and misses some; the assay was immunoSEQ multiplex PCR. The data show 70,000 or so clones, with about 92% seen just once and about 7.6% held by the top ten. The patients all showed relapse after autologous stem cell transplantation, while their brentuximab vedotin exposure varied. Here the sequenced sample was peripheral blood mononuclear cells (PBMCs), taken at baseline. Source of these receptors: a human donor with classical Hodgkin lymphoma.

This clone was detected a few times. Written as DNA, the CDR3 is TGTGCCACCAGCAGAGACACAGGGTACCAGGGTGGTACGCAGTATTTT. It specifies CATSRDTGYQGGTQYF. J is TRBJ2-3 and V is TRBV15, with TRBD1 as a possible D gene (6 bases). The CDR3 covers 16 residues. Germline CDR1 reads LNHNV; CDR2 reads YYDKDF (reference sequence). Deletions cut 0 bases from V and 8 bases from J, with 18 bases between.

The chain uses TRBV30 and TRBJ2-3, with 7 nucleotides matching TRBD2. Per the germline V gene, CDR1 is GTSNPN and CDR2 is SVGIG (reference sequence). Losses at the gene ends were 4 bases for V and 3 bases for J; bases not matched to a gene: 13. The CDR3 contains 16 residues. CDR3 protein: CAWTSGGVGGTDTQYF. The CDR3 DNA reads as TGTGCCTGGACCTCTGGTGGTGTGGGAGGGACAGATACGCAGTATTTT.

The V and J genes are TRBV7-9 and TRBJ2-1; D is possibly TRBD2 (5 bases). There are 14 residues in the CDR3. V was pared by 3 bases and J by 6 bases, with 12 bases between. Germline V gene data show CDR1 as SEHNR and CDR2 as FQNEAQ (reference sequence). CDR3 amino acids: CASSFGRVVNEQFF. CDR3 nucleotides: TGTGCCAGCAGCTTTGGGCGGGTTGTCAATGAGCAGTTCTTC. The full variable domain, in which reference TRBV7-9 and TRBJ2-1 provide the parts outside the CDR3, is DTGVSQNPRHKITKRGQNVTFRCDPISEHNRLYWYRQTLGQGPEFLTYFQNEAQLEKSRLLSDRFSAERPKGSFSTLEIQRTEQGDSAMYLCASSFGRVVNEQFFGPGTRLTVL.

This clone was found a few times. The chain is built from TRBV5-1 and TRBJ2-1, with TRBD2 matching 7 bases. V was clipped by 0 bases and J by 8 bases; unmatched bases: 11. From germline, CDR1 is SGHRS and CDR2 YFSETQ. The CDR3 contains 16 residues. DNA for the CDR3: TGCGCCAGCAGCTTGGCCGTAGTGACTAGCCTCGATGAGCAGTTCTTC. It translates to CASSLAVVTSLDEQFF.

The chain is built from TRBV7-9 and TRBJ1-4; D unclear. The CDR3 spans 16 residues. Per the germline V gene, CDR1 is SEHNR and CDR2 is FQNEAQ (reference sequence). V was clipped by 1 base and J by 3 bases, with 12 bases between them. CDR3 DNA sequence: TGTGCCAGCAGCTTAGTTAGCGCCTCCTCTAATGAAAAACTGTTTTTT. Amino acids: CASSLVSASSNEKLFF. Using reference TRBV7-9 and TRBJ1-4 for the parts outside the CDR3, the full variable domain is DTGVSQNPRHKITKRGQNVTFRCDPISEHNRLYWYRQTLGQGPEFLTYFQNEAQLEKSRLLSDRFSAERPKGSFSTLEIQRTEQGDSAMYLCASSLVSASSNEKLFFGSGTQLSVL.

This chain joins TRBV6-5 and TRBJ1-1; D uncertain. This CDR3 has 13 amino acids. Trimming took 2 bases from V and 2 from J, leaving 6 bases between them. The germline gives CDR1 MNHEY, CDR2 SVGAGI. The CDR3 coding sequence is TGTGCCAGCAGTTACGCCGTCAACACTGAAGCTTTCTTT. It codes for CASSYAVNTEAFF.

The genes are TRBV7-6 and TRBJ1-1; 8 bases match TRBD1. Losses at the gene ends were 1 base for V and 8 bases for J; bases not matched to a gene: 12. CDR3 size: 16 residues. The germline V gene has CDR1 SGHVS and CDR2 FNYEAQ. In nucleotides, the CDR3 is TGTGCCAGCAGCTTAGGAACAGGGGGAACATTGCCAGAAGCTTTCTTT. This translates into CASSLGTGGTLPEAFF.

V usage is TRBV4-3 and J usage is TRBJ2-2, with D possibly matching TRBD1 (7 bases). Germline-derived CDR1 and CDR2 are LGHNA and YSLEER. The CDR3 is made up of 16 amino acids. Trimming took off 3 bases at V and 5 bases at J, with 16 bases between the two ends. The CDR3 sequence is CASSQASQGGTGELFF. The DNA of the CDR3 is TGCGCCAGCAGCCAGGCTAGCCAGGGGGGAACCGGGGAGCTGTTTTTT.

The CDR3 DNA reads as TGTGCCAGCAGCCCTAGCGGGGGGTCATCAAACAATGAGCAGTTCTTC. Its translation: CASSPSGGSSNNEQFF. The chain links TRBV6-6 to TRBJ2-1; 11 bases map to TRBD2. With 6 bases clipped from V and 5 bases from J, the junction kept 9 bases outside the gene matches. The CDR3 loop spans 16 amino acids. Germline V CDR1 and CDR2: MNHNY, SVGAGI (reference sequence).

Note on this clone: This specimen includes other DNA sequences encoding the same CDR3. The CDR3 protein is CASSQDHWVPYGYTF. The CDR3 DNA reads as TGCGCCAGCAGCCAAGATCATTGGGTACCCTATGGCTACACCTTC. The rearrangement uses TRBV4-1 and TRBJ1-2; no reliable D call. CDR3 length equals 15 residues. V dropped 0 bases and J dropped 4 bases, with 12 bases sitting between them. Germline values: CDR1 MGHRA, CDR2 YSYEKL.

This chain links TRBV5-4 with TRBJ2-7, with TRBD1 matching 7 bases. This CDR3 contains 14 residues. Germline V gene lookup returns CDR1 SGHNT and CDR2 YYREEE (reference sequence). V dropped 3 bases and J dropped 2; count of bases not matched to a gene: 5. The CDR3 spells CASSYGTVAYEQYF. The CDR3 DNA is TGTGCCAGCAGCTACGGGACAGTCGCCTACGAGCAGTACTTC.

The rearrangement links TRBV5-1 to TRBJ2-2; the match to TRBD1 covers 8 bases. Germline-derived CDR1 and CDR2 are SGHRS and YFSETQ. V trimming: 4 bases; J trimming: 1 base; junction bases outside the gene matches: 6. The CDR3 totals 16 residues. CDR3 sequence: CASSTDGTGNTGELFF. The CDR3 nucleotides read TGCGCCAGCAGCACCGACGGGACAGGGAACACCGGGGAGCTGTTTTTT.

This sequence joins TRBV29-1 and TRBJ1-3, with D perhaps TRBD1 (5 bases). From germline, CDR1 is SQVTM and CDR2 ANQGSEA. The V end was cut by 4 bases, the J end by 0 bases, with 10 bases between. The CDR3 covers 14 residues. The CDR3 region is CSVGHQGSGNTIYF. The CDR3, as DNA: TGCAGCGTTGGTCATCAGGGCTCTGGAAACACCATATATTTT.

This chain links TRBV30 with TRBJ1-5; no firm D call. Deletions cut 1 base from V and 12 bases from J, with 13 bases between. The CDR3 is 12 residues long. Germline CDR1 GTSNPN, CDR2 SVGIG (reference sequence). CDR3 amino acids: CAWSGLSGVQHF. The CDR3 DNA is TGTGCCTGGAGTGGGTTATCGGGAGTCCAGCATTTT.

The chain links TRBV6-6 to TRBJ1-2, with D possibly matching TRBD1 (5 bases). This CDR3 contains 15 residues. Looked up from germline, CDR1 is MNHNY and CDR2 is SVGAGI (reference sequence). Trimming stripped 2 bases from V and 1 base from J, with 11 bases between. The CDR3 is CASSYVGTDNYGYTF. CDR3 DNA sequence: TGTGCCAGCAGTTACGTAGGGACCGATAACTATGGCTACACCTTC.

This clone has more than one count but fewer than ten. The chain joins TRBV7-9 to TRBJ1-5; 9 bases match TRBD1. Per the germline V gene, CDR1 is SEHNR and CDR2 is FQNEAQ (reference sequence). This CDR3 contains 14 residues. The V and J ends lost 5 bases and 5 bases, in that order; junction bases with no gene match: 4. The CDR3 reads CASSRDREHQPQHF. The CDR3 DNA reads TGTGCCAGCAGCCGGGACAGGGAACATCAGCCCCAGCATTTT.

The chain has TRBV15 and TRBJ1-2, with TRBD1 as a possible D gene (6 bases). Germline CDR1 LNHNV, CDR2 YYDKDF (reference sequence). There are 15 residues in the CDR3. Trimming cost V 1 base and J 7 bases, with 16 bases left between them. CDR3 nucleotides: TGTGCCACCAGCAGAGGGCGGGGAGAAGGGGGTGGCTACACCTTC. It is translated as CATSRGRGEGGGYTF.

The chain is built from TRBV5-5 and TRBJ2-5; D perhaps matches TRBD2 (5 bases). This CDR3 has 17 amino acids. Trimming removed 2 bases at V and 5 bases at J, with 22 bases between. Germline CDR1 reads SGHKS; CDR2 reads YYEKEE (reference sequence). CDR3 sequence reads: CASSFWESSIVEETQYF. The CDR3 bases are TGTGCCAGCAGCTTTTGGGAGAGTTCCATTGTGGAGGAGACCCAGTACTTC.

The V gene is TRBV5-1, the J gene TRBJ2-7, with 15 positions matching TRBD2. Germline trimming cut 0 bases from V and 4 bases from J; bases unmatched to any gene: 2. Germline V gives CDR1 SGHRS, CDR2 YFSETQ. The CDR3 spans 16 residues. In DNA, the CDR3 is TGCGCCAGCAGCTTGGGGACTAGCGGGAGGGTTTACGAGCAGTACTTC. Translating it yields CASSLGTSGRVYEQYF.

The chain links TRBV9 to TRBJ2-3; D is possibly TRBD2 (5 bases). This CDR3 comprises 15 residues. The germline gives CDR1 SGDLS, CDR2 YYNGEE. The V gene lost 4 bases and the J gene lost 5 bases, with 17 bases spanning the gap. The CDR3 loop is CASSPREIAIDTQYF. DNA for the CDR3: TGTGCCAGCAGCCCCAGAGAGATAGCGATAGATACGCAGTATTTT.

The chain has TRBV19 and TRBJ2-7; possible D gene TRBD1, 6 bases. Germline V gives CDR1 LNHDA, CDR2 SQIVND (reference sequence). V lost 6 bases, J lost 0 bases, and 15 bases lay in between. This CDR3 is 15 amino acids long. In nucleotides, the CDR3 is TGTGCCAGTAGCCCCGGGACATCGAGCTCCTACGAGCAGTACTTC. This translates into CASSPGTSSSYEQYF.

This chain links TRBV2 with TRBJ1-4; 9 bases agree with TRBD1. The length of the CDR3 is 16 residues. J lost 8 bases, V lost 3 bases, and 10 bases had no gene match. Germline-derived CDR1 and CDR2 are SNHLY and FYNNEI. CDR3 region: CASSDGGGQGEEKLFF. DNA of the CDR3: TGTGCCAGCAGTGACGGGGGGGGACAGGGAGAAGAAAAACTGTTTTTT.

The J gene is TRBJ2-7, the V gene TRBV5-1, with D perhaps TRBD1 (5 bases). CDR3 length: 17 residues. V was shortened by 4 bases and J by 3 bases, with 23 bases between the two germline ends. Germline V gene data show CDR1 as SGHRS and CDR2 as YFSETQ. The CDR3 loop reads CASSGAGKMDRGYEQYF. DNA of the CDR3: TGCGCCAGCAGCGGGGCAGGGAAAATGGATAGGGGCTACGAGCAGTACTTC.

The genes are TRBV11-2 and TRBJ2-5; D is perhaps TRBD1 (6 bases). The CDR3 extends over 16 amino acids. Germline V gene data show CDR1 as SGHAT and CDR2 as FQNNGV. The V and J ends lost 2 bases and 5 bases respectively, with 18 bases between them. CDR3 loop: CASSLRAGVGSETQYF. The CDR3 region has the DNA TGTGCCAGCAGCTTAAGGGCAGGGGTGGGTTCGGAGACCCAGTACTTC.

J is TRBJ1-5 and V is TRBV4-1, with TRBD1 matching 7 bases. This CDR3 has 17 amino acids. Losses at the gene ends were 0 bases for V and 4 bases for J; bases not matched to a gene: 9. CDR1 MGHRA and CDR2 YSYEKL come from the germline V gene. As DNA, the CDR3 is TGCGCCAGCAGCCAAGATCAGTTGGACAGGTGGAATCAGCCCCAGCATTTT. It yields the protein CASSQDQLDRWNQPQHF.

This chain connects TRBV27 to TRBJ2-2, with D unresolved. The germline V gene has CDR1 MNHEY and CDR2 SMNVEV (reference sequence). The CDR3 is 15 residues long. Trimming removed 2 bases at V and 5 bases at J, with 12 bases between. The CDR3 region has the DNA TGTGCCAGCAGTTTAAACCCTATTTTAACCGGGGAGCTGTTTTTT. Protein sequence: CASSLNPILTGELFF.

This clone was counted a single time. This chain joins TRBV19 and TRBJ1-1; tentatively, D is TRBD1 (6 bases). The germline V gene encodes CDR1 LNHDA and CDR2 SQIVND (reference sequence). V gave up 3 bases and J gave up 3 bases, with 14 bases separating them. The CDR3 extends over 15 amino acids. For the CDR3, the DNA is TGTGCCAGTAGTATCCTAACCACAGGGTACACTGAAGCTTTCTTT. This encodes CASSILTTGYTEAFF.